These 12 T cell receptor beta chains share one sample of origin, sequenced in a study of sequential checkpoint blockade in melanoma. The protocol was immunoSEQ multiplex PCR, while the TCRdb copy is restricted to in-frame clones and leaves out a portion. The table has some 2,400 clones, 20% to 25% seen once. Treatment described: randomized to nivolumab then ipilimumab (arm A) or the reverse (arm B). The starting material was tumor tissue (inferred from file names), obtained from a patient given nivolumab and ipilimumab in sequence. The receptors were sampled from a human donor with melanoma.

This clone was detected a few times. The chain employs TRBV9 and TRBJ2-5; unclear D gene. Trimming removed 5 bases from V and 5 bases from J, with 13 bases in between. The CDR3 is 13 residues long. Germline lookup yields CDR1 SGDLS and CDR2 YYNGEE. The CDR3 coding sequence is TGTGCCAGCAGTGGCGGACGCGCGGAGACCCAGTACTTC. This translates into CASSGGRAETQYF.

This clone is deemed medium-sized. J is TRBJ2-2 and V is TRBV6-8; D is unresolved. Trimming pared 5 bases from V and 2 bases from J, leaving 15 bases between. This CDR3 has 16 amino acids. Looked up from germline, CDR1 is MNHGY and CDR2 is SAAAGT. CDR3 residues: CASSPPVTVNTGELFF. The CDR3 coding sequence is TGTGCCAGCAGTCCGCCGGTAACCGTTAACACCGGGGAGCTGTTTTTT.

The rearrangement joins TRBV19 to TRBJ2-1, with D uncertain. V lost 6 bases, J lost 4 bases, and 4 bases lay in between. The CDR3 is 11 amino acids. Germline CDR1 is LNHDA and CDR2 is SQIVND (reference sequence). The CDR3 region has the DNA TGTGCCAGTAGCATTTACAATGAGCAGTTCTTC. Its translation is CASSIYNEQFF.

This clone was counted at least ten times. The chain combines TRBV11-3 with TRBJ2-3; 11 nucleotides match TRBD1. From germline, CDR1 is SGHNT and CDR2 YENEEA. The CDR3 length is 17 residues. After removal of 5 bases from V and 2 bases from J, the junction contained 9 bases not matched to a gene. This CDR3 reads CASSQLGTGGFTDTQYF. CDR3 in DNA: TGTGCCAGCAGCCAACTAGGGACAGGGGGTTTCACAGATACGCAGTATTTT.

The chain recombines TRBV5-1 with TRBJ2-3, with D maybe TRBD2 (5 bases). V shed 0 bases and J shed 0 bases, with 5 bases lying between them. The germline gives CDR1 SGHRS, CDR2 YFSETQ. The CDR3 is 14 residues long. The CDR3 DNA sequence: TGCGCCAGCAGCTTGGGGACTAGCACAGATACGCAGTATTTT. It yields the protein CASSLGTSTDTQYF.

The CDR3 sequence: CASSYRAGGPPNEKLFF. The CDR3 nucleotides read TGTGCCAGCAGTTACCGGGCAGGGGGGCCTCCTAATGAAAAACTGTTTTTT. This chain joins TRBV6-8 and TRBJ1-4; the match to TRBD1 covers 7 bases. Germline values: CDR1 MNHGY, CDR2 SAAAGT. The CDR3 sequence is 17 residues long. V lost 2 bases and J lost 3; bases outside the gene matches: 9.

This clone is termed medium-sized. One end of the junction varies from germline; a read error may be responsible. The chain uses TRBV6-8 and TRBJ2-5, with 9 bases aligning to TRBD1. The CDR3 totals 15 residues. The germline V gene encodes CDR1 MNHGY and CDR2 SAAAGT. The CDR3 loop reads CAISGPDRGQETQYF. The CDR3 region has the DNA TGTGCCATCAGTGGTCCTGACAGGGGGCAAGAGACCCAGTACTTC.

This clone is medium-sized (0.01 to 0.1%) within its sample. Here the CDR3 DNA reads TGTGCCAGCAGTGCCAGCCCGAAGGTACGAGGCTACACCTTC. It encodes CASSASPKVRGYTF. The chain carries TRBV6-8 and TRBJ1-2; no clear D. The CDR3 loop spans 14 amino acids. The germline V and J ends were trimmed by 5 bases and 8 bases, with 18 bases remaining between them. The germline gives CDR1 MNHGY, CDR2 SAAAGT.

This clone was detected a few times. The V and J genes are TRBV9 and TRBJ2-1; TRBD2 might be the D (5 bases). CDR1 SGDLS and CDR2 YYNGEE come from the germline V gene. The CDR3 contains 14 residues. Trimming cost V 2 bases and J 5 bases, with 11 bases left between them. CDR3 amino acids: CASSVIVGDNEQFF. DNA of the CDR3: TGTGCCAGCAGCGTCATCGTCGGGGACAATGAGCAGTTCTTC. Using reference TRBV9 and TRBJ2-1 for the parts outside the CDR3, the full variable domain is DSGVTQTPKHLITATGQRVTLRCSPRSGDLSVYWYQQSLDQGLQFLIQYYNGEERAKGNILERFSAQQFPDLHSELNLSSLELGDSALYFCASSVIVGDNEQFFGPGTRLTVL.

This clone was counted only a few times. The chain uses TRBV30 and TRBJ1-2; D is perhaps TRBD1 (5 bases). CDR3 length: 15 amino acids. Germline CDR1 is GTSNPN and CDR2 is SVGIG (reference sequence). V dropped 0 bases and J dropped 2 bases, with 13 bases sitting between them. CDR3 coding DNA: TGTGCCTGGAGTGTCGAGACAGTTTTGAACTATGGCTACACCTTC. Its translation: CAWSVETVLNYGYTF. Using reference TRBV30 and TRBJ1-2 for the parts outside the CDR3, the full variable domain is SQTIHQWPATLVQPVGSPLSLECTVEGTSNPNLYWYRQAAGRGLQLLFYSVGIGQISSEVPQNLSASRPQDRQFILSSKKLLLSDSGFYLCAWSVETVLNYGYTFGSGTRLTVV.

This clone was found many times. This sequence joins TRBV11-3 and TRBJ1-2, with 7 nucleotides matching TRBD1. Germline assignment: CDR1 SGHNT and CDR2 YENEEA. There are 14 residues in the CDR3. V dropped 0 bases and J dropped 7; count of bases not matched to a gene: 5. CDR3 sequence (DNA): TGTGCCAGCAGCTTAGAATTGACAGGGAGTGGCTACACCTTC. It codes for CASSLELTGSGYTF.

This clone was observed many times. The V gene is TRBV11-3, the J gene TRBJ2-7; D gene uncertain. Trimming took off 6 bases at V and 0 bases at J, with 15 bases between the two ends. The germline CDR1 and CDR2 sequences are SGHNT and YENEEA. The CDR3 loop spans 15 amino acids. CDR3 coding DNA: TGTGCCAGCAGTCCGGGCCTCACGGGCTCCTACGAGCAGTACTTC. It encodes CASSPGLTGSYEQYF.